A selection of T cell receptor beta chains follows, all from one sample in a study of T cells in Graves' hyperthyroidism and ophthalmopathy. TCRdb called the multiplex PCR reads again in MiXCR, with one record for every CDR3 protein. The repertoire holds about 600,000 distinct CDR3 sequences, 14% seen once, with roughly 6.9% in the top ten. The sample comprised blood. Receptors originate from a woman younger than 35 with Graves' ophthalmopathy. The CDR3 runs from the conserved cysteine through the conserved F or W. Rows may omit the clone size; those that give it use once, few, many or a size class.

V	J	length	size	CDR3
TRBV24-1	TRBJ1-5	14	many	CATSPGAGNQPQHF
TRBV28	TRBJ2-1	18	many	CASSLSPGLGSSYNEQFF
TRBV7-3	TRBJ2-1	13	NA	CASSPLVASEQFF
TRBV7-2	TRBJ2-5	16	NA	CASSLRLAGSRETQYF
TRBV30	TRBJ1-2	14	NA	CAWRPPGQGGGYTF
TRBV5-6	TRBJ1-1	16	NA	CASSLQGQGAVTEAFF
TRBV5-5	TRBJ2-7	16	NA	CASSLNPGTGGYEQYF
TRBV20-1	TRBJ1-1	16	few	CSAPTGGDPMNTEAFF
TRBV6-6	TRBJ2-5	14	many	CASSYQLGQETQYF
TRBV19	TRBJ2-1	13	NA	CASMSGRAGEQFF
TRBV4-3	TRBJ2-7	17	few	CASSQELEGGLDYEQYF
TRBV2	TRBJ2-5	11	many	CASSYQETQYF
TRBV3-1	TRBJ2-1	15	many	CASSLRTSGPNEQFF
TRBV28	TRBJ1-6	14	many	CASSPDRANSPLHF
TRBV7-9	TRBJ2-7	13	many	CASTVSGIDEQYF
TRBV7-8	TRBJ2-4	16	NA	CASSLRREGRRNIQYF
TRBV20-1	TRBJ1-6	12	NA	CSARSYNSPLHF
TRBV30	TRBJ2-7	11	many	CAWTETYEQYF
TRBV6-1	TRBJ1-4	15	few	CASRPGDRVDEKLFF
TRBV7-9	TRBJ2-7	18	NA	CASSLVSSGRPGGYEQYF
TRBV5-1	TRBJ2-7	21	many	CASSLREREGLLKPSSYEQYF
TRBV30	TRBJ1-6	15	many	CAWSRAGTANSPLHF
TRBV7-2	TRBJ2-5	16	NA	CASSLAQTGGAGTQYF
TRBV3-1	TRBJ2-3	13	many	CASSQGDTDTQYF
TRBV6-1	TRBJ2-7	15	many	CASSSRTSGNYEQYF
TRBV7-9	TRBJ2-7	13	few	CASCKGDPGEQYF
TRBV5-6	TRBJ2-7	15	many	CASSLLGGEHLEQYF
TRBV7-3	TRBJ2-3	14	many	CASSQSGWSDTQYF
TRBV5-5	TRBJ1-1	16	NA	CASSLNRGRWNTEAFF
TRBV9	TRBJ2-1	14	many	CASSVDPLGREQFF
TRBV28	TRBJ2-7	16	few	CASTLPRTGGFYEQYF
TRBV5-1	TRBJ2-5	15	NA	CASSSVRGFRETQYF
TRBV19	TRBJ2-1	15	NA	CASSFNPDSGNEQFF
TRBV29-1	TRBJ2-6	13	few	CSVEGGGFNVLTF
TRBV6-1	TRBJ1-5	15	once	CASSPGTGGNRPQHF
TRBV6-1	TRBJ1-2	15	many	CASRPPGRSDYGYTF
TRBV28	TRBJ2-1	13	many	CASTLGGGNEQFF
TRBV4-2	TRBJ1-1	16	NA	CASSPGGNPMNTEAFF